This T cell receptor (beta chain) appears in the sequencing data of a study of T-cell reconstitution after alpha-beta-depleted transplantation in children. Study results and limitations: Certain patients had high TCRbeta diversity at day 60, and it came from recipient T cells and thymic progenitors that survived. Two months or so post-transplant, alpha-beta T cells reportedly derived from several hundred expanded graft clones. Newly made T cells mostly supplied T-cell counts and diversity one year after transplant.

In regard to this clonotype: Its antigen is not known.

The CDR3 loop spans 12 amino acids. V dropped 5 bases and J dropped 4 bases, with 9 bases sitting between them. The V gene's germline CDR1 is LGHDT and CDR2 YNNKEL (reference sequence). The library targeted TCRbeta and was prepared with unique molecular identifiers. TCRdb analysed the PCR reads with MiXCR anew, one entry per CDR3 protein. The sample records roughly 500,000 distinct CDR3 sequences, roughly a tenth being singletons. The sample in question was PBMCs, obtained before TCRalphabeta/CD19-depleted stem cell transplant. The TCR comes from a child younger than 10 with inherited bone marrow failure, due to receive a stem cell transplant. This chain joins TRBV3-1 and TRBJ2-7; D may be TRBD2 (6 bases). CDR3 coding DNA: TGTGCCAGCAGCTATCGGGGGTACGAGCAGTACTTC. As protein: CASSYRGYEQYF.